Listed below are T cell receptor beta chains from one sample, sequenced in a study of shared clonotypes between healthy human individuals. Assay: immunoSEQ multiplex PCR; the TCRdb copy retains only in-frame clones and omits some. Among millions of clones listed, approximately 94% were seen once. The sequenced sample was naive CD8+ T cells from PBMCs. These receptors all stem from a man younger than 30 in good health. Some clones in this sample may be carry-over from other donors' samples. Both conserved end residues are part of each CDR3. The D gene is left open where the match is weak. Clone size is given for some rows only: seen once, a few or many times, or a class if the clone is expanded.

TRBV27,15,.,.,TRBJ2-7,CASSLAAGPTYEQYF,TGTGCCAGCAGTTTGGCGGCGGGCCCTACCTACGAGCAGTACTTC
TRBV5-1,16,.,.,TRBJ2-1,CASSLGGVTLYNEQFF,TGCGCCAGCAGCTTGGGAGGGGTAACCCTCTACAATGAGCAGTTCTTC
TRBV28,16,.,.,TRBJ2-2,CASSLRQLGWAGELFF,TGTGCCAGCAGTTTACGACAGTTGGGGTGGGCCGGGGAGCTGTTTTTT
TRBV9,14,.,.,TRBJ2-5,CASSVGREVETQYF,TGTGCCAGCAGCGTAGGTAGGGAAGTGGAGACCCAGTACTTC
TRBV7-9,14,few,.,TRBJ1-1,CASSKPGQLTEAFF,TGTGCCAGCAGCAAACCGGGACAACTCACTGAAGCTTTCTTT
TRBV9,16,.,.,TRBJ2-1,CASSTARGSSYNEQFF,TGTGCCAGCAGTACGGCTAGAGGGAGCTCCTACAATGAGCAGTTCTTC
TRBV14,16,.,TRBD2,TRBJ2-5,CASSQVLAGVGETQYF,TGTGCCAGCAGCCAAGTGCTAGCGGGAGTGGGTGAGACCCAGTACTTC
TRBV14,14,.,.,TRBJ1-1,CASQNRDSGTEAFF,TGTGCCAGTCAAAACAGGGATTCGGGCACTGAAGCTTTCTTT
TRBV2,15,once,.,TRBJ1-3,CASSDVQFSGNTIYF,TGTGCCAGCAGTGATGTCCAGTTCTCTGGAAACACCATATATTTT
TRBV4-1,16,.,.,TRBJ1-5,CASSPQQGPRNQPQHF,TGCGCCAGCAGCCCCCAGCAGGGGCCCCGCAATCAGCCCCAGCATTTT
TRBV30,12,.,.,TRBJ2-1,CAWNRGGGEQFF,TGTGCCTGGAACAGGGGGGGAGGTGAGCAGTTCTTC
TRBV2,13,.,TRBD2,TRBJ2-7,CAIATSGGYEQYF,TGTGCCATCGCGACTAGCGGGGGGTACGAGCAGTACTTC
TRBV5-4,16,.,TRBD2,TRBJ2-1,CASRRLAGEEYNEQFF,TGTGCCAGCAGACGACTAGCGGGAGAAGAGTACAATGAGCAGTTCTTC
TRBV28,16,few,TRBD2,TRBJ2-2,CASQGTSGGNTGELFF,TGTGCCAGCCAGGGGACTAGCGGGGGGAACACCGGGGAGCTGTTTTTT
TRBV27,15,.,TRBD1,TRBJ2-3,CASHTGPGTEDTQYF,TGTGCCAGCCACACGGGGCCGGGGACAGAGGATACGCAGTATTTT